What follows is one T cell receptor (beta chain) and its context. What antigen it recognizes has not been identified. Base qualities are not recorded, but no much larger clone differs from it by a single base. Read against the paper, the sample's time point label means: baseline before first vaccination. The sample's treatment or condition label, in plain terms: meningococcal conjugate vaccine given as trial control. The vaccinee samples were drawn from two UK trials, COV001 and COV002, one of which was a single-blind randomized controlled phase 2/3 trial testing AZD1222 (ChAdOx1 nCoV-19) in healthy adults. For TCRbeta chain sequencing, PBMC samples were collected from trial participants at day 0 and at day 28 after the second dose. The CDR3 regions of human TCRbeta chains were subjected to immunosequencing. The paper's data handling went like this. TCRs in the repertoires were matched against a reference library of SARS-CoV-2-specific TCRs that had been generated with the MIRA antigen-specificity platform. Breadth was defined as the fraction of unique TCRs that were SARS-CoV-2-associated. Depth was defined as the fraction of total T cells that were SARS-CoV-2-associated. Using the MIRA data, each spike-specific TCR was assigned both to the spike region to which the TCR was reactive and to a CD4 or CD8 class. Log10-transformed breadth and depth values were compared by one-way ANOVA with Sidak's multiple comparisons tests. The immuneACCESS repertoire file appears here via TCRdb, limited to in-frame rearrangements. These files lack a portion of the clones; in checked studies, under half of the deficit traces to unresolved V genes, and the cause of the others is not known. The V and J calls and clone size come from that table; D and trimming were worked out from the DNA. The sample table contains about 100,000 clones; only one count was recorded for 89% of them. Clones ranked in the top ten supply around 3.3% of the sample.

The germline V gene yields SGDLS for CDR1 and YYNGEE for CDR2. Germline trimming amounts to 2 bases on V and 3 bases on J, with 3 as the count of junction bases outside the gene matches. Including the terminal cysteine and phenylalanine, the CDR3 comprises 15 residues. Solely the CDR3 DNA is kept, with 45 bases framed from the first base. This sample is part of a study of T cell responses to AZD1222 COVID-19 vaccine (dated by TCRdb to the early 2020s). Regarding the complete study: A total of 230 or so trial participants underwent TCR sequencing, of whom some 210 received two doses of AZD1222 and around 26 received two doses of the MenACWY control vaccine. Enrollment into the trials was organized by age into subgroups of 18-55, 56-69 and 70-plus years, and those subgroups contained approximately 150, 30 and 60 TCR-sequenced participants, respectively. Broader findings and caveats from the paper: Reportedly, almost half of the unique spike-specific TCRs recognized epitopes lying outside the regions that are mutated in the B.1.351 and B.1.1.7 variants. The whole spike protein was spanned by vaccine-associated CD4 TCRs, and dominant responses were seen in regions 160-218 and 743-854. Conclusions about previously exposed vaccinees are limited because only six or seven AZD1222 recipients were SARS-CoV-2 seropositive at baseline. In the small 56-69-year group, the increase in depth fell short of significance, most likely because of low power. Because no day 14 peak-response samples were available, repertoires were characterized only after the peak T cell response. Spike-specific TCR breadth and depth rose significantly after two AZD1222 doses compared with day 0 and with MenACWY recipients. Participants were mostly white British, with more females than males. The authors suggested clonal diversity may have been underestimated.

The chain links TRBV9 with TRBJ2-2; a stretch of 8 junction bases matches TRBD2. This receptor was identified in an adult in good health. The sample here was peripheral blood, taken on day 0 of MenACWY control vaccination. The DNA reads TGTGCCAGCAGCGTCCGGGGGGGACACACCGGGGAGCTGTTTTTT. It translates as CASSVRGGHTGELFF.